These 2 T cell receptor beta chains were sequenced from one sample in a study of cytomegalovirus exposure and HLA in healthy donors. This table comes from immunoSEQ multiplex PCR, and its TCRdb copy is limited to in-frame clones, with some not included. The data hold under 150,000 clones, with approximately 84% observed a single time. The sequenced sample consisted of PBMCs. The receptors come from a woman aged 25 to 39 in good health and CMV-seronegative.

This clone appeared a few times. The V and J genes are TRBV2 and TRBJ1-6; the D gene is possibly TRBD1 (5 bases). Per germline, CDR1 SNHLY and CDR2 FYNNEI. V lost 6 bases, J lost 12 bases, and 6 bases lay in between. This CDR3 region has 10 residues. For the CDR3, the DNA is TGTGCCAGCAGGGGGGGACCCCTCCACTTT. This sequence encodes CASRGGPLHF. Drawing the rest from reference TRBV2 and TRBJ1-6, the complete variable domain is EPEVTQTPSHQVTQMGQEVILRCVPISNHLYFYWYRQILGQKVEFLVSFYNNEISEKSEIFDDQFSVERPDGSNFTLKIRSTKLEDSAMYFCASRGGPLHFGNGTRLTVT.

The gene calls are TRBV4-1 and TRBJ2-3; 8 bases map to TRBD2. The J segment lost 4 bases and the V segment lost 2 bases, leaving 5 bases of the junction unmatched. CDR1 and CDR2 from the germline V gene are MGHRA and YSYEKL. The CDR3 is 15 residues long. This CDR3 reads CASSQFAGGADTQYF. CDR3 in DNA: TGCGCCAGCAGCCAATTCGCGGGGGGTGCAGATACGCAGTATTTT.